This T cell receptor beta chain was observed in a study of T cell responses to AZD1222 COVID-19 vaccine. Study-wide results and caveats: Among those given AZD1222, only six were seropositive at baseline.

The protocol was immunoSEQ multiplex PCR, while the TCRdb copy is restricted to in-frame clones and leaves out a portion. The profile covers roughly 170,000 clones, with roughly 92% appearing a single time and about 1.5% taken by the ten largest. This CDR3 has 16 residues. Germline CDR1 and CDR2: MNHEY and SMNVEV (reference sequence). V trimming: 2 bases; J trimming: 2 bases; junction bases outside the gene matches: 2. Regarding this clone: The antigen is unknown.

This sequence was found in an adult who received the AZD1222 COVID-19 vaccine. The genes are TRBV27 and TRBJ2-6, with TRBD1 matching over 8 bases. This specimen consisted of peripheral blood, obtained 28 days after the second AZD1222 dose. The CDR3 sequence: CASSLTGGTGANVLTF. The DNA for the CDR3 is TGTGCCAGCAGTTTAACAGGGGGTACTGGGGCCAACGTCCTGACTTTC.